The 21 T cell receptor beta chains reported below all come from one sample, sequenced in a study of a mutant IDH1 vaccine in newly diagnosed glioma (dated by TCRdb to the early 2020s). Library creation used the immunoSEQ multiplex PCR assay. What TCRdb holds here is the immuneACCESS table cut down to in-frame rearrangements. Part of the clones is not present; checked against another copy, under half of the missing clones reflect an unresolved V gene, and the others are unexplained. The sample records tens of thousands of clones, 88% of which are singletons. The ten largest account for approximately 4.4% of the sample. In the paper's terms, the time point label means: baseline, week 1 (first vaccination visit). According to the study, the label for this sample's treatment or condition signals: pre-vaccination baseline after standard-of-care therapy. Specimen: PBMCs, collected from a glioma patient treated with radiotherapy, temozolomide or both. Source of these receptors: a woman aged 40 to 50 with glioma.

The V and J genes are TRBV10-1 and TRBJ1-5; perhaps TRBD1 as D (6 bases). This CDR3 has 18 residues. Germline lookup yields CDR1 WNHNN and CDR2 SYGVQD (reference sequence). V lost 0 bases, J lost 0 bases, and 15 bases lay in between. The CDR3 coding sequence is TGCGCCAGCAGTGAGTCAATGAGGGGGGGATTTAGCAATCAGCCCCAGCATTTT. Protein product: CASSESMRGGFSNQPQHF.

The chain recombines TRBV19 with TRBJ1-1; TRBD1 might be the D (5 bases). V lost 8 bases and J lost 4, with 14 bases in between. Per germline, CDR1 LNHDA and CDR2 SQIVND (reference sequence). This CDR3 comprises 13 residues. The CDR3 nucleotides read TGTGCCAGTTGGCAGGGTTTAGGCACTGAAGCTTTCTTT. Translated, it gives CASWQGLGTEAFF.

The CDR3 nucleotides read TGTGCCTGGAGTGTAGGACGGCATAGCAATCAGCCCCAGCATTTT. Its protein product is CAWSVGRHSNQPQHF. The chain is built from TRBV30 and TRBJ1-5, with D unclear. From germline, CDR1 is GTSNPN and CDR2 SVGIG (reference sequence). This CDR3 contains 15 residues. Trimming pared 0 bases from V and 0 bases from J, leaving 9 bases between. The whole variable domain, remainder taken from reference TRBV30 and TRBJ1-5, is SQTIHQWPATLVQPVGSPLSLECTVEGTSNPNLYWYRQAAGRGLQLLFYSVGIGQISSEVPQNLSASRPQDRQFILSSKKLLLSDSGFYLCAWSVGRHSNQPQHFGDGTRLSIL.

A remark on this clone: The identical CDR3 is also encoded by other nucleotide sequences in the sample. The V call is TRBV7-9, the J call TRBJ1-3; D may be TRBD1 (6 bases). CDR1 and CDR2 from the germline V gene are SEHNR and FQNEAQ (reference sequence). V lost 0 bases and J lost 4, with 10 bases in between. The CDR3 is made up of 15 amino acids. The CDR3, as DNA: TGTGCCAGCAGCTTAGCAGGGGGATCAGGAAACACCATATATTTT. Translation: CASSLAGGSGNTIYF.

The chain recombines TRBV25-1 with TRBJ1-2; no reliable D call. Germline CDR1 reads MGHDK; CDR2 reads SYGVNS. The CDR3 runs to 15 residues. V dropped 1 base and J dropped 2 bases, with 11 bases sitting between them. The CDR3 DNA reads as TGTGCCAGCAGTGAATTTTGGCAGACCAACTATGGCTACACCTTC. It is translated as CASSEFWQTNYGYTF.

The chain uses TRBV5-6 and TRBJ1-5, with TRBD1 matching over 7 bases. Unmatched junction bases numbered 5, after V lost 2 bases and J lost 6 bases. Germline V gene lookup returns CDR1 SGHDT and CDR2 YYEEEE. The CDR3 spans 14 residues. The DNA for the CDR3 is TGTGCCAGCAGCTTCCAGGGGGGGACTCAGCCCCAGCATTTT. Protein: CASSFQGGTQPQHF.

The chain has TRBV2 and TRBJ2-7; D is ambiguous. Trimming took off 2 bases at V and 3 bases at J, with 8 bases between the two ends. Germline V CDR1 and CDR2: SNHLY, FYNNEI. This CDR3 has 13 amino acids. The chain's CDR3 is CASSEQIIYEQYF. CDR3 sequence (DNA): TGTGCCAGCAGTGAACAGATTATCTACGAGCAGTACTTC.

With respect to this clone: A junction boundary mismatches the germline segment, possibly from a read error. The chain employs TRBV2 and TRBJ2-2; 7 bases are shared with TRBD2. CDR1 SNHLY and CDR2 FYNNEI come from the germline V gene. This CDR3 is built from 15 residues. CDR3 sequence reads: CASREAGRNTGELFF. The CDR3 coding sequence is TGTGCCAGCAGGGAAGCGGGGAGGAACACCGGGGAGCTGTTTTTT. The whole variable domain, filled in from reference TRBV2 and TRBJ2-2, reads EPEVTQTPSHQVTQMGQEVILRCVPISNHLYFYWYRQILGQKVEFLVSFYNNEISEKSEIFDDQFSVERPDGSNFTLKIRSTKLEDSAMYFCASREAGRNTGELFFGEGSRLTVL.

The gene calls are TRBV2 and TRBJ2-7; TRBD2 matches at 7 bases. After removal of 8 bases from V and 3 bases from J, the junction contained 7 bases not matched to a gene. The CDR3 covers 13 residues. Germline CDR1 and CDR2: SNHLY and FYNNEI. CDR3 DNA: TGTGCCAGCCAGCAAGCGGGGCTCTACGAGCAGTACTTC. It specifies CASQQAGLYEQYF.

Written as DNA, the CDR3 is TGTGCCATCAGCACCGGGACACGGGGAGGGGAGCAGTACTTC. Its translation is CAISTGTRGGEQYF. The chain couples TRBV10-3 to TRBJ2-7; possible D gene TRBD2, 7 bases. Germline CDR1 and CDR2: ENHRY and SYGVKD. V lost 6 bases and J lost 7, with 19 bases in between. The CDR3 totals 14 residues.

This clone was seen more than once but under ten times. J is TRBJ1-2 and V is TRBV10-1, with D hard to call. V was trimmed by 4 bases and J by 2 bases, leaving 8 bases between them. The CDR3 runs to 13 residues. Germline CDR1 is WNHNN and CDR2 is SYGVQD (reference sequence). The CDR3 protein is CASSAGSNYGYTF. The CDR3 nucleotides read TGCGCCAGCAGTGCCGGGTCCAACTATGGCTACACCTTC.

J is TRBJ1-2 and V is TRBV6-6; perhaps TRBD1 as D (5 bases). The CDR3 is 15 residues long. V gave up 0 bases and J gave up 6 bases, with 14 bases separating them. Looked up from germline, CDR1 is MNHNY and CDR2 is SVGAGI (reference sequence). The CDR3 DNA is TGTGCCAGCAGTTACTCCTCGACAGCTACTGATGGCTACACCTTC. As protein: CASSYSSTATDGYTF.

This clone has just one count. The chain uses TRBV7-2 and TRBJ1-2, with 9 bases fitting TRBD1. Unmatched junction bases numbered 11, after V lost 0 bases and J lost 9 bases. Germline CDR1 and CDR2: SGHTA and FQGNSA. The CDR3 is made up of 16 amino acids. The CDR3 sequence is CASSLAWTGVGTSYTF. CDR3 nucleotides: TGTGCCAGCAGCTTAGCCTGGACAGGGGTCGGAACAAGCTACACCTTC.

The rearrangement uses TRBV6-6 and TRBJ1-3; 9 positions agree with TRBD1. Germline V gene data show CDR1 as MNHNY and CDR2 as SVGAGI (reference sequence). This CDR3 region has 16 residues. The V gene end was trimmed by 0 bases and the J gene end by 1 base; junction bases not matched to a gene: 1. The chain's CDR3 is CASSYSDRGSGNTIYF. The CDR3 bases are TGTGCCAGCAGTTACTCGGACAGGGGATCTGGAAACACCATATATTTT.

The chain combines TRBV6-5 with TRBJ2-1; 8 bases are a match to TRBD2. Germline assignment: CDR1 MNHEY and CDR2 SVGAGI. Trimming removed 5 bases from V and 7 bases from J; junction bases left unmatched: 10. CDR3 size: 15 residues. CDR3 in amino acids: CASSPGTRYMNEQFF. Written as DNA, the CDR3 is TGTGCCAGCAGTCCCGGGACTAGGTACATGAATGAGCAGTTCTTC.

This clone was detected only once. The CDR3 sequence is CASSFSRVNQETQYF. The CDR3, as DNA: TGTGCCAGCAGTTTCTCCCGTGTCAACCAAGAGACCCAGTACTTC. The chain couples TRBV27 to TRBJ2-5; D is uncertain. This CDR3 region has 15 residues. Germline V lookup: CDR1 MNHEY, CDR2 SMNVEV (reference sequence). Trimming cost V 3 bases and J 0 bases, with 11 bases left between them.

J is TRBJ2-2 and V is TRBV2; 9 bases are shared with TRBD1. J lost 3 bases, V lost 9 bases, and 5 bases had no gene match. Germline V gene sequence: CDR1 SNHLY, CDR2 FYNNEI. This CDR3 spans 14 amino acids. The CDR3 loop is CASHRGRDTGELFF. DNA of the CDR3: TGTGCCAGTCACAGGGGGCGGGACACCGGGGAGCTGTTTTTT.

The V and J genes are TRBV4-3 and TRBJ1-2; no clear D. Between the trimmed V and J ends, which lost 1 base and 8 bases, there was a span of 14 bases. This CDR3 is 14 amino acids long. CDR1 LGHNA and CDR2 YSLEER come from the germline V gene. Here the CDR3 DNA reads TGCGCCAGCAGCCAAGTTAACCCTACAATGGGCTACACCTTC. Amino acid sequence: CASSQVNPTMGYTF.

The chain is built from TRBV6-5 and TRBJ2-2, with D maybe TRBD2 (5 bases). The CDR3 runs 16 residues. V shed 0 bases and J shed 0 bases, with 8 bases lying between them. Germline values: CDR1 MNHEY, CDR2 SVGAGI. The CDR3 DNA reads as TGTGCCAGCAGTTACTCGCTAGCTTCGAACACCGGGGAGCTGTTTTTT. Its protein is CASSYSLASNTGELFF.

V and J are TRBV28 and TRBJ2-7; D might be TRBD1 (6 bases). Deletions cut 5 bases from V and 3 bases from J, with 20 bases between. This CDR3 contains 16 residues. Per germline, CDR1 MDHEN and CDR2 SYDVKM. Here the CDR3 DNA reads TGTGCCAGCAGTCCCCGACCCCAAAGGGGGTTCTACGAGCAGTACTTC. It yields the protein CASSPRPQRGFYEQYF.

The gene calls are TRBV6-1 and TRBJ1-4; 7 bases map to TRBD1. The V and J ends lost 9 bases and 5 bases, in that order; junction bases with no gene match: 9. The length of the CDR3 is 14 residues. CDR1 and CDR2 (germline): MNHNS, SASEGT. The CDR3 DNA is TGTGCCAGTCGCGTGACAGGGCCGAATGAAAAACTGTTTTTT. Protein: CASRVTGPNEKLFF.